This entry describes one T cell receptor (beta chain). The specificity of this receptor is unknown. No base quality information exists; no much larger clone differs at one position. Separate from the approximately 700-subject first cohort, the validation cohort of 120 subjects was the group to which the donors belonged. The sample comes from a study of cytomegalovirus exposure and HLA in healthy donors (dated by TCRdb to about 2017). About the study as a whole: According to a later analysis, one platform produced both the roughly 110 validation repertoires and the approximately 660 repertoires of the first cohort. The study aimed to test whether signatures of past pathogen exposure could be identified by cataloging public T cell receptors. Besides the first cohort of roughly 700 subjects, a separate validation cohort made up of about 120 different subjects was used. To predict cytomegalovirus infection status, the study brought together high-throughput TCR immunosequencing, statistical association of individual TCRs with disease status, and machine learning. The paper as a whole reports these results and caveats: Of the cluster scores, roughly 93% were above 0 in a later analysis, which found that TCRs clustered in the first cohort also tended to co-occur in the approximately 110 validation repertoires. The classifier was reported to diagnose cytomegalovirus status with high specificity and sensitivity in both the original and validation cohorts. While some public TCRs were present in many individuals, most TCR sequences turned up only very rarely across donors. A total of roughly 160 TCR beta chains were listed by the study as associated with cytomegalovirus. It was suggested by the authors that the approach could potentially be generalized to other disease states and immunological phenotypes. Three of the identified cytomegalovirus-associated TCR beta chains were confirmed in vitro to be specific for cytomegalovirus antigens. A later analysis had no HLA typing for the validation cohort, so co-occurrence there was scored across all 120 or so repertoires.

V trim: 3 bases; J trim: 5 bases; unmatched bases: 6. The CDR3 runs 16 residues from the cysteine to the phenylalanine. The DNA shown is the 48-base CDR3, in frame from base 1. For CDR1 and CDR2, the germline V gene lists MDHEN and SYDVKM. Receptors were amplified or captured by the immunoSEQ multiplex PCR assay. The published analysis was carried out like this. To diagnose cytomegalovirus status from the catalog of TCR beta chain sequences, a statistical classification framework was built. TCRdb obtained this table from immuneACCESS and retained in-frame rearrangements with V and J assigned. These tables miss some clones; where compared with another copy, unresolved V genes account for less than half of the shortfall, and the remainder is unexplained. V and J calls and clone size are given by that table; D and trimming were obtained from the DNA. The sample contains some 120,000 clones, roughly 89% of them found a single time. The ten largest clones take up roughly 2% of the sample.

Sequencing was performed on PBMCs. This receptor was obtained from a woman aged 18-29 years in good health and CMV-seronegative. The chain is encoded by TRBV28 joined to TRBJ2-7, and 14 bases in between align with TRBD2. The CDR3 in this case is CASSFGLAGGGDEQYF. The DNA is as follows: TGTGCCAGCAGTTTCGGACTAGCGGGAGGTGGGGACGAGCAGTACTTC.